The rows below give T cell receptor beta chains drawn from one sample of a study of glioma-infiltrating T cells. From the multiplex PCR reads, TCRdb called clonotypes with MiXCR, one entry per CDR3 protein. The sample lists around 180,000 distinct CDR3 sequences, approximately 40% occurring once. Sequencing used glioma tissue, nonneoplastic brain tissue, or PBMCs (not recorded which). Source of these receptors: a human donor with low-grade glioma or glioblastoma, undergoing nonglioma brain surgery, or in good health (not recorded which). Both conserved end residues are part of each CDR3. Fields, in order: clone size, J gene, D gene, V gene, CDR3 length, CDR3 DNA, CDR3 protein. A D gene is named only where the DNA matches it firmly. Clone sizes are given selectively: once, few, many, or a class where the clone is expanded.

>.|TRBJ2-5|.|TRBV2|15
TGTGCCAGCAAGAAGGTTAGCGGATACCAAGAGACCCAGTACTTC
CASKKVSGYQETQYF
>many|TRBJ2-7|TRBD2|TRBV20-1|13
TGCAGTGCTACTAGCGGAGTCGCCTACGAGCAGTACTTC
CSATSGVAYEQYF
>.|TRBJ2-3|.|TRBV4-2|16
TGTGCCAGCAGCCAGGACCCGAACCCTAGCACATATACGCAGTATTTT
CASSQDPNPSTYTQYF
>many|TRBJ1-5|.|TRBV15|14
TGTGCCACCAGTCGAGTGGGGGGCAATCAGCCCCAGCATTTT
CATSRVGGNQPQHF
>.|TRBJ2-5|TRBD1|TRBV7-9|14
TGTGCCAGCAGCCCCTGGACAGGCTGGGTGACCCAGTACTTC
CASSPWTGWVTQYF
>.|TRBJ2-7|.|TRBV12-3/TRBV12-4|16
TGTGCCAGCAGTGTCGTTGGGGGGGCTCTCTCCTACGAGCAGTACTTC
CASSVVGGALSYEQYF
>.|TRBJ2-1|TRBD2|TRBV19|15
TGTGCCAGTGGCCGTCGGACTAGCGACTACAATGAGCAGTTCTTC
CASGRRTSDYNEQFF
>.|TRBJ2-7|.|TRBV29-1|13
TGCAGCGCTAGACCCGGGGTGGAGTACGAGCAGTACTTC
CSARPGVEYEQYF
>many|TRBJ2-3|.|TRBV4-1|17
TGCGCCAGCAGCCACCCCGGAGGTGATGGAGGCACAGATACGCAGTATTTT
CASSHPGGDGGTDTQYF
>many|TRBJ2-7|.|TRBV20-1|12
TGCAGTGCTAGCGGCCCTGGCTACGAGCAGTACTTC
CSASGPGYEQYF
>many|TRBJ1-2|.|TRBV28|15
TGTGCCAGCGGGGATCTACAGGCGAACCTCTATGGCTACACCTTC
CASGDLQANLYGYTF
>.|TRBJ1-5|.|TRBV19|15
TGTGCCAGTAGCTCCCCGGTCAGGATGTACCAGCCCCAGCATTTT
CASSSPVRMYQPQHF
>many|TRBJ2-5|.|TRBV27|15
TGTGCCAGCAGTTTCCAGGGGTGGCGTCAAGAGACCCAGTACTTC
CASSFQGWRQETQYF
>.|TRBJ2-1|.|TRBV19|14
TGTGCCAGTAGTATAGGACCAGCCAGCGATGAGCAGTTCTTC
CASSIGPASDEQFF